This TCR beta chain derives from a study of cytomegalovirus exposure and HLA in healthy donors. CDR1 SGHVS and CDR2 FQNEAQ come from the germline V gene. V was trimmed by 4 bases and J by 0 bases, leaving 10 bases between them. The CDR3 consists of 14 residues. Comments on this clone: Its antigen is undetermined.

Overall study findings and caveats: For most TCR sequences rarity was the rule, although some public TCRs occurred in many donors.

The protocol was immunoSEQ multiplex PCR, while the TCRdb copy is restricted to in-frame clones and leaves out a portion. The data hold about 200,000 clones, with approximately 85% observed a single time. The chain carries TRBV7-8 and TRBJ2-7; D possibly corresponds to TRBD2 (6 bases). The specimen was PBMCs. This TCR was sampled from a young woman in good health and CMV-seronegative. As DNA, the CDR3 is TGTGCCAGCAGCTCCGGAGGGAACTCCTACGAGCAGTACTTC. Translation gives CASSSGGNSYEQYF.